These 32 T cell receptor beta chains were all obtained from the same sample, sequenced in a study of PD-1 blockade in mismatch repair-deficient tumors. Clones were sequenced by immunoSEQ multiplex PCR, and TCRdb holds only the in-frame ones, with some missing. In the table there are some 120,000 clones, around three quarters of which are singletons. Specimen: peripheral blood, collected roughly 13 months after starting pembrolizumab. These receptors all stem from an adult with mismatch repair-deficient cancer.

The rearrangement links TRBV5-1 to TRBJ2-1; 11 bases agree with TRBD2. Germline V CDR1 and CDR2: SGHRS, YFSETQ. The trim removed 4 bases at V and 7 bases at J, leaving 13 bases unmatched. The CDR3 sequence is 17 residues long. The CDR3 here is CASSPVAGGPSGNEQFF. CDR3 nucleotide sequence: TGCGCCAGCAGCCCAGTAGCGGGAGGGCCCTCTGGGAATGAGCAGTTCTTC.

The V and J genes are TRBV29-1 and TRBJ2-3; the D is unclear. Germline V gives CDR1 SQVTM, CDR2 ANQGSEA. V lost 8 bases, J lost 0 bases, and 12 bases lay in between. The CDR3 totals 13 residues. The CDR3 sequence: CSSGGSSTDTQYF. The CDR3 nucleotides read TGCAGCTCTGGCGGCAGTAGCACAGATACGCAGTATTTT.

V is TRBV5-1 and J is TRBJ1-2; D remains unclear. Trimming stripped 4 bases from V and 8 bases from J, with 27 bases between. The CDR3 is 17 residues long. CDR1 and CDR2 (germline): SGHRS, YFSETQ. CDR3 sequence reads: CASSLDGMSSGGTGYTF. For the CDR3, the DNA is TGCGCCAGCAGCCTGGACGGGATGTCCAGCGGCGGAACCGGCTACACCTTC.

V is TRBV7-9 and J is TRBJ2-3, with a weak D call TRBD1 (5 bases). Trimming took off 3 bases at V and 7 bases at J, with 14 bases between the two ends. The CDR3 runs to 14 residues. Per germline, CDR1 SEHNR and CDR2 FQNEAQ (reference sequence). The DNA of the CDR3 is TGTGCCAGCAGCTTGGAACTCAGGGCGTATACGCAGTATTTT. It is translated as CASSLELRAYTQYF.

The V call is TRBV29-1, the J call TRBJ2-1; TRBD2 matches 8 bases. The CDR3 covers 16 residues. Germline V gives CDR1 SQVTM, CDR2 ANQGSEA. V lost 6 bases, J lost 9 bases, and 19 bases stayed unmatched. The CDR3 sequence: CSVPIPLAGQGFEQFF. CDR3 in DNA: TGCAGCGTACCAATCCCATTAGCGGGGCAGGGGTTTGAGCAGTTCTTC.

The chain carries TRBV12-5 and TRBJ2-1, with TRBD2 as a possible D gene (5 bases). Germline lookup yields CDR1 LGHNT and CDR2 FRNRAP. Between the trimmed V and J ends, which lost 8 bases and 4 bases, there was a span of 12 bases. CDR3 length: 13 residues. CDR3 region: CASQVAPYNEQFF. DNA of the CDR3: TGTGCTAGTCAAGTAGCGCCGTACAATGAGCAGTTCTTC.

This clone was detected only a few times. This CDR3 reads CAWMGLAGGGELFF. CDR3 nucleotides: TGTGCCTGGATGGGGCTAGCGGGAGGCGGGGAGCTGTTTTTT. The genes are TRBV30 and TRBJ2-2; 11 bases map to TRBD2. V lost 4 bases to trimming and J lost 7 bases; unmatched junction nucleotides: 5. The CDR3 runs 14 residues. Germline V gene sequence: CDR1 GTSNPN, CDR2 SVGIG (reference sequence).

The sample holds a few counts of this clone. The CDR3 DNA sequence: TGTGCCTGGAGTGCCACAGGGTTCAATGGCTACACCTTC. This encodes CAWSATGFNGYTF. The gene calls are TRBV30 and TRBJ1-2, with D perhaps matching TRBD1 (6 bases). V lost 1 base, J lost 6 bases, and 12 bases lay in between. This CDR3 is 13 amino acids long. Germline V gene data show CDR1 as GTSNPN and CDR2 as SVGIG (reference sequence).

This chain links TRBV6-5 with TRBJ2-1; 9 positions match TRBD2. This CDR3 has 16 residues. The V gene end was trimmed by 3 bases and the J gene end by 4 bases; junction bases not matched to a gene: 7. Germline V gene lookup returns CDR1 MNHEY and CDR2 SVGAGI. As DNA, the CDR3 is TGTGCCAGCAGTTATAGCGGGAGCCCCGGGTACAATGAGCAGTTCTTC. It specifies CASSYSGSPGYNEQFF.

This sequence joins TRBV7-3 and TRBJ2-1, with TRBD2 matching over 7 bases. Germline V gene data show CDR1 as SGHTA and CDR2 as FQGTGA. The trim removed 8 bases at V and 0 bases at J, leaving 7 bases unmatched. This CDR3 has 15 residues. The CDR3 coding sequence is TGTGCCAGCCAAAGAGGCGGGAGCTCCTACAATGAGCAGTTCTTC. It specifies CASQRGGSSYNEQFF.

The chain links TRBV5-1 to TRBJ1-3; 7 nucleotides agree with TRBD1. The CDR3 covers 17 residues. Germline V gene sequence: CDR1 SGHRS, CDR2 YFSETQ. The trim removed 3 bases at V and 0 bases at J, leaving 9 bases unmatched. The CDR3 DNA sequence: TGCGCCAGCAGCTCCTCGCCACAGGGGAACTCTGGAAACACCATATATTTT. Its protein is CASSSSPQGNSGNTIYF.

Here the CDR3 reads CASSDPYEQYF. CDR3 nucleotides: TGTGCCAGCAGTGACCCCTACGAGCAGTACTTC. The chain joins TRBV28 to TRBJ2-7, with D unclear. This CDR3 is 11 amino acids long. V lost 5 bases to trimming and J lost 2 bases, with 4 bases between them. Germline V gene lookup returns CDR1 MDHEN and CDR2 SYDVKM. The entire variable domain, with the rest obtained from reference TRBV28 and TRBJ2-7, is as follows: DVKVTQSSRYLVKRTGEKVFLECVQDMDHENMFWYRQDPGLGLRLIYFSYDVKMKEKGDIPEGYSVSREKKERFSLILESASTNQTSMYLCASSDPYEQYFGPGTRLTVT.

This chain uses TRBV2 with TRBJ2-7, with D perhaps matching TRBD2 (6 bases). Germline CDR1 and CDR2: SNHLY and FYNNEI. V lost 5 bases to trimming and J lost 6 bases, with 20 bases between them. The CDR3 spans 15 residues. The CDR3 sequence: CASSPSVIGGGEQYF. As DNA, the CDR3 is TGTGCCAGCAGTCCTTCGGTAATCGGGGGAGGCGAGCAGTACTTC.

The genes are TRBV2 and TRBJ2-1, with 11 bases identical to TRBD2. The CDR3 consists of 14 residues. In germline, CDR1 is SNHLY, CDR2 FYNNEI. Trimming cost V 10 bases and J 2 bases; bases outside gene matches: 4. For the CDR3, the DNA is TGTGCCATTCGACTAGCGGGACCCTACAATGAGCAGTTCTTC. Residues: CAIRLAGPYNEQFF. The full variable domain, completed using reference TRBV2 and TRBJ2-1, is EPEVTQTPSHQVTQMGQEVILRCVPISNHLYFYWYRQILGQKVEFLVSFYNNEISEKSEIFDDQFSVERPDGSNFTLKIRSTKLEDSAMYFCAIRLAGPYNEQFFGPGTRLTVL.

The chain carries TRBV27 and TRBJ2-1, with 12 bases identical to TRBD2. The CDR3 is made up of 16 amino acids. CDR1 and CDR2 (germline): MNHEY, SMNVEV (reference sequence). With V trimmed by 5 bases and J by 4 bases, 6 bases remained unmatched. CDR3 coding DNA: TGTGCCAGCAGTAAATCGGGACTAGCGGGTTACAATGAGCAGTTCTTC. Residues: CASSKSGLAGYNEQFF.

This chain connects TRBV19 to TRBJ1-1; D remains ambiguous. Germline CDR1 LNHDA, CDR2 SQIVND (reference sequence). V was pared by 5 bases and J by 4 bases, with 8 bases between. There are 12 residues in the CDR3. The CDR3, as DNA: TGTGCCAGTAGTGAATGGGCCACTGAAGCTTTCTTT. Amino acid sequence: CASSEWATEAFF. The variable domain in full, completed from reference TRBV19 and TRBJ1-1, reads DGGITQSPKYLFRKEGQNVTLSCEQNLNHDAMYWYRQDPGQGLRLIYYSQIVNDFQKGDIAEGYSVSREKKESFPLTVTSAQKNPTAFYLCASSEWATEAFFGQGTRLTVV.

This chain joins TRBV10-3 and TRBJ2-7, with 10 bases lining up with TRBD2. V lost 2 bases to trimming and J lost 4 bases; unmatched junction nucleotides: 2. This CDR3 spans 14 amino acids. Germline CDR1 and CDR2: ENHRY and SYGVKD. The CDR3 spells CAISERLAGYEQYF. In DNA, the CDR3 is TGTGCCATCAGTGAGCGACTAGCGGGTTACGAGCAGTACTTC.

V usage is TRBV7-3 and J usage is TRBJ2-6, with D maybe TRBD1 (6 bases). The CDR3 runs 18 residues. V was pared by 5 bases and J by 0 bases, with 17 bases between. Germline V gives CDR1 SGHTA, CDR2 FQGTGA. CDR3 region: CASSGQSSSDSGANVLTF. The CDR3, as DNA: TGTGCCAGCAGCGGACAGTCTTCCTCCGACTCTGGGGCCAACGTCCTGACTTTC.

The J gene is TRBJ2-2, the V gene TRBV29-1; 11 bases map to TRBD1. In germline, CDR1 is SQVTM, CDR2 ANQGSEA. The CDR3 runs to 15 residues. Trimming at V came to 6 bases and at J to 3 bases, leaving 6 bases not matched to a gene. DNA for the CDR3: TGCAGCGTCCAAGGACAGGGGGCGCACACCGGGGAGCTGTTTTTT. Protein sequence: CSVQGQGAHTGELFF.

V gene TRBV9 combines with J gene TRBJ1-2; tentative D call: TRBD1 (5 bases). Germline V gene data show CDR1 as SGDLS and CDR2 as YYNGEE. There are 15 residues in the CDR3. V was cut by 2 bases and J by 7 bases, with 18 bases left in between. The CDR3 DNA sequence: TGTGCCAGCAGCGTCTCAGGGTGGTCGGTCGGTGGCTACACCTTC. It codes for CASSVSGWSVGGYTF.

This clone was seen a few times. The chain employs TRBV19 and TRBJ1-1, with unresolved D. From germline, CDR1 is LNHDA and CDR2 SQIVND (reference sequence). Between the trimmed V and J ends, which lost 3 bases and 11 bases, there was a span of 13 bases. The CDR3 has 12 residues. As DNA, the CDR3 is TGTGCCAGTAGTATTGGGGAGATGAACGCTTTCTTT. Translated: CASSIGEMNAFF.

Here the CDR3 DNA reads TGCAGCGTTGAACGGCTAGCGGGAGATGAGCAGTTCTTC. Translating it yields CSVERLAGDEQFF. The chain recombines TRBV29-1 with TRBJ2-1, with 10 bases fitting TRBD2. The CDR3 runs to 13 residues. The germline V gene encodes CDR1 SQVTM and CDR2 ANQGSEA. Trimming cost V 2 bases and J 8 bases; bases outside gene matches: 3.

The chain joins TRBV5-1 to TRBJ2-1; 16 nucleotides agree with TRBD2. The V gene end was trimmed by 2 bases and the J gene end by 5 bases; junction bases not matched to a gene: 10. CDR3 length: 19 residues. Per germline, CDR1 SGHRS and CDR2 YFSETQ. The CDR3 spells CASSLSGTSGRAPHNEQFF. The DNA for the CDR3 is TGCGCCAGCAGCTTAAGCGGGACTAGCGGGAGGGCCCCCCACAATGAGCAGTTCTTC.

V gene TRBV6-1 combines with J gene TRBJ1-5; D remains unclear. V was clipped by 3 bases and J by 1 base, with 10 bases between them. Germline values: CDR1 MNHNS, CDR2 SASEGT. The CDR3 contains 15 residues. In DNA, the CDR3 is TGTGCCAGCAGTGACATGGGAGCGAGCAATCAGCCCCAGCATTTT. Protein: CASSDMGASNQPQHF.

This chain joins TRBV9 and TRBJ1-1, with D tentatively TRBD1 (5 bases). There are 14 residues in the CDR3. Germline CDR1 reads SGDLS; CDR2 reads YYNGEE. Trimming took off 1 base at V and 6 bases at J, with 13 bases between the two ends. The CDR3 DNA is TGTGCCAGCAGCGTACAGGGAAGGTTGGCTGAAGCTTTCTTT. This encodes CASSVQGRLAEAFF.

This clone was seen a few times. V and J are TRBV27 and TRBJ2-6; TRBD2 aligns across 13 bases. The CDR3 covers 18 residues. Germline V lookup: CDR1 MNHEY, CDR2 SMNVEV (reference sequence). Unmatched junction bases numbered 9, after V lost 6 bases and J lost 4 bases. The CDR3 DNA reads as TGTGCCAGCAGGGAACTAGCGGGAGGGCGTGGGGGGGCCAACGTCCTGACTTTC. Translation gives CASRELAGGRGGANVLTF.

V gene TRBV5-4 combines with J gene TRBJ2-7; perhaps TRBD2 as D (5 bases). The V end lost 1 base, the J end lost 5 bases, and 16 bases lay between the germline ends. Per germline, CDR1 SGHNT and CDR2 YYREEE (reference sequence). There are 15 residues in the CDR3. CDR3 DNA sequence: TGTGCCAGCAGCTTGAAAAGCGGCCCACGGGACGAGCAGTACTTC. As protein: CASSLKSGPRDEQYF.

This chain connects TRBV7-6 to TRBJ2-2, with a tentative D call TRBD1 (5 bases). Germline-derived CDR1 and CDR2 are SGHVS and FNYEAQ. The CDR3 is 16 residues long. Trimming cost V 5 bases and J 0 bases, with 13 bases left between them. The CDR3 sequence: CASSPQVNANTGELFF. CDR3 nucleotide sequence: TGTGCCAGCAGCCCACAGGTCAACGCGAACACCGGGGAGCTGTTTTTT. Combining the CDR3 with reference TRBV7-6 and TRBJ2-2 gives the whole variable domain GAGVSQSPRYKVTKRGQDVALRCDPISGHVSLYWYRQALGQGPEFLTYFNYEAQQDKSGLPNDRFSAERPEGSISTLTIQRTEQRDSAMYRCASSPQVNANTGELFFGEGSRLTVL.

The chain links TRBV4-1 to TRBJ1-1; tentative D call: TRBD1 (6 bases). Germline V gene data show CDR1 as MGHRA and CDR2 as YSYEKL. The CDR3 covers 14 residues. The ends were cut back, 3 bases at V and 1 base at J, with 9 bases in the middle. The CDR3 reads CASSQEQGNTEAFF. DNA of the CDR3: TGCGCCAGCAGCCAGGAACAGGGGAACACTGAAGCTTTCTTT.

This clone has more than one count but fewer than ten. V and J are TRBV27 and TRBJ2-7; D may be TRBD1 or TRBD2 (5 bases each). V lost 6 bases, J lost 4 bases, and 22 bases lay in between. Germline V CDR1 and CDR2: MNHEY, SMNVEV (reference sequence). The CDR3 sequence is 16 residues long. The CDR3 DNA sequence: TGTGCCAGCAGCCCAAGGACCCCGGATGAGGGGTACGAGCAGTACTTC. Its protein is CASSPRTPDEGYEQYF.

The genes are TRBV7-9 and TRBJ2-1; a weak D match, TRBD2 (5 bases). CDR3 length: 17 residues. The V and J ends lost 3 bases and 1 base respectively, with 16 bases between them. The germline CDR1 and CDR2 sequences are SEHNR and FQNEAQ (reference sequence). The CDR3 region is CASSFPLFSASYNEQFF. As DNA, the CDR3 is TGTGCCAGCAGCTTTCCCCTGTTTAGCGCGTCCTACAATGAGCAGTTCTTC.

DNA of the CDR3: TGTGCCAGCAGCGAATGGGGACAGTCAACCTACGAGCAGTACTTC. Protein: CASSEWGQSTYEQYF. The chain is built from TRBV7-8 and TRBJ2-7; 7 bases map to TRBD1. This CDR3 contains 15 residues. Trimming took 5 bases from V and 2 from J; bases not matched to a gene: 9. The germline V gene has CDR1 SGHVS and CDR2 FQNEAQ.